Below, 23 T cell receptor beta chains from the same sample are listed, as sequenced in a study of cytomegalovirus exposure and HLA in healthy donors (dated by TCRdb to 2017 to 2019). Preparation of the library involved the immunoSEQ multiplex PCR assay. The multiplex PCR relied on a mix of 60 forward primers for TCR Vbeta segments and 13 reverse primers for TCR Jbeta segments. TCRdb's version of the immuneACCESS table is confined to in-frame rearrangements and falls short of the full clone set. An unresolved V gene accounts for under half of the shortfall where checked; the remainder is of unknown origin. This sample holds some 140,000 clones; approximately 80% were observed only once. Jointly, the top ten make up 9.5% to 15% of the sample. The sample taken for sequencing was PBMCs. Source of these receptors: a man younger than 40 in good health and CMV-seropositive.

This clone was recorded only once. The rearrangement uses TRBV4-1 and TRBJ1-5; possible D gene TRBD1, 6 bases. Deletions cut 0 bases from V and 9 bases from J, with 15 bases between. Looked up from germline, CDR1 is MGHRA and CDR2 is YSYEKL. The CDR3 runs 15 residues. DNA of the CDR3: TGCGCCAGCAGCCAAGATGGGGGGGGCTTGCGGCCCCAGCATTTT. This sequence encodes CASSQDGGGLRPQHF.

The chain links TRBV13 to TRBJ2-5; D gene ambiguous. The DNA end is more similar to TRBJ2-7, so the J call may be wrong. This CDR3 spans 13 amino acids. Germline-derived CDR1 and CDR2 are PRHDT and FYEKMQ (reference sequence). The CDR3 DNA reads TGTGCCAGCAGCCGAATAGCCTCCTACGAGCAGTACTTC. As protein: CASSRIASYEQYF.

The table lists this clone with a few counts. The V call is TRBV5-4, the J call TRBJ1-5; TRBD1 is a possible D gene (5 bases). Germline assignment: CDR1 SGHNT and CDR2 YYREEE (reference sequence). V gave up 2 bases and J gave up 7 bases, with 7 bases separating them. The CDR3 consists of 12 residues. CDR3 in amino acids: CASSFGGQPQHF. Here the CDR3 DNA reads TGTGCCAGCAGCTTCGGGGGGCAGCCCCAGCATTTT.

The chain uses TRBV4-1 and TRBJ1-4; 8 bases are a match to TRBD1. Per germline, CDR1 MGHRA and CDR2 YSYEKL. This CDR3 is 18 amino acids long. The trim removed 0 bases at V and 7 bases at J, leaving 13 bases unmatched. The CDR3: CASSQDVTSRGTGEKLFF. In DNA, the CDR3 is TGCGCCAGCAGCCAAGACGTGACCTCTCGCGGGACAGGTGAAAAACTGTTTTTT.

This chain links TRBV2 with TRBJ2-5; D remains unclear. V was trimmed by 6 bases and J by 5 bases, leaving 4 bases between them. Germline V CDR1 and CDR2: SNHLY, FYNNEI. This CDR3 spans 10 amino acids. CDR3 in DNA: TGTGCCAGCAGGTCTGAGACCCAGTACTTC. Translated, it gives CASRSETQYF.

This chain links TRBV6-5 with TRBJ2-1, with 7 bases lining up with TRBD1. The V gene's germline CDR1 is MNHEY and CDR2 SVGAGI. The CDR3 has 16 amino acids. The junction had 9 bases not matched to a gene; V was cut back by 2 bases and J by 5 bases. CDR3 nucleotide sequence: TGTGCCAGCAGTTACCGACAGGGTCTTGCGGACAATGAGCAGTTCTTC. It codes for CASSYRQGLADNEQFF.

Only one count was recorded for this clone. V gene TRBV5-4 combines with J gene TRBJ2-2; D may be TRBD2 (5 bases). In germline, CDR1 is SGHNT, CDR2 YYREEE (reference sequence). Trimming pared 4 bases from V and 0 bases from J, leaving 7 bases between. The CDR3 is made up of 14 amino acids. The CDR3 reads CASSVLANTGELFF. CDR3 DNA: TGTGCCAGCAGCGTACTAGCGAACACCGGGGAGCTGTTTTTT.

The rearrangement joins TRBV11-1 to TRBJ1-1; the match to TRBD1 covers 10 bases. From germline, CDR1 is SGHAT and CDR2 FQDESV (reference sequence). Trimming at V came to 5 bases and at J to 10 bases, leaving 7 bases not matched to a gene. The CDR3 runs 13 residues. CDR3 nucleotide sequence: TGTGCCAGCAGCCCGGGACAGGGGTTTGGAGCTTTCTTT. The encoded protein is CASSPGQGFGAFF.

The V gene is TRBV6-1, the J gene TRBJ2-5, with 10 bases lining up with TRBD2. Trimming cost V 4 bases and J 2 bases; bases outside gene matches: 4. The length of the CDR3 is 15 residues. The germline gives CDR1 MNHNS, CDR2 SASEGT. The CDR3 sequence is CASSALAGSQETQYF. In nucleotides, the CDR3 is TGTGCCAGCAGTGCACTAGCGGGGTCACAAGAGACCCAGTACTTC.

This clone was counted between two and nine times. The chain couples TRBV11-1 to TRBJ2-2, with D maybe TRBD2 (5 bases). Trimming left V 5 bases short and J 4 bases short, with 11 bases between. Germline CDR1 reads SGHAT; CDR2 reads FQDESV (reference sequence). This CDR3 is built from 14 residues. CDR3 DNA: TGTGCCAGCAGCCCTTTTGGAGGCACCGGGGAGCTGTTTTTT. Translated: CASSPFGGTGELFF. Supplemented by reference TRBV11-1 and TRBJ2-2, the full variable domain reads EAEVAQSPRYKITEKSQAVAFWCDPISGHATLYWYRQILGQGPELLVQFQDESVVDDSQLPKDRFSAERLKGVDSTLKIQPAELGDSAMYLCASSPFGGTGELFFGEGSRLTVL.

A few counts support this clone. The rearrangement uses TRBV27 and TRBJ2-7, with TRBD1 identical over 7 bases. The CDR3 is made up of 15 amino acids. V lost 2 bases to trimming and J lost 0 bases; unmatched junction nucleotides: 4. CDR1 is MNHEY and CDR2 is SMNVEV in the germline V gene (reference sequence). CDR3 sequence reads: CASSLRQGSSYEQYF. CDR3 DNA: TGTGCCAGCAGTTTAAGACAGGGCAGCTCCTACGAGCAGTACTTC.

V usage is TRBV28 and J usage is TRBJ1-2; 7 positions match TRBD1. The CDR3 extends over 14 amino acids. V shed 3 bases, J shed 8 bases, and the junction held 9 bases outside the gene matches. Per the germline V gene, CDR1 is MDHEN and CDR2 is SYDVKM. For the CDR3, the DNA is TGTGCCAGCAGTTTCGGGACAGTGTCTATGGGCTACACCTTC. Encoded protein: CASSFGTVSMGYTF.

The V and J genes are TRBV18 and TRBJ2-7, with unresolved D. Germline V gives CDR1 KGHSH, CDR2 LQKENI. V lost 3 bases and J lost 4, with 13 bases in between. This CDR3 has 14 amino acids. The CDR3 region is CASSPTLTGYEQYF. For the CDR3, the DNA is TGTGCCAGCTCACCGACACTCACCGGATACGAGCAGTACTTC.

The chain is built from TRBV9 and TRBJ1-3, with unresolved D. CDR1 and CDR2 (germline): SGDLS, YYNGEE. V was clipped by 4 bases and J by 1 base, with 18 bases between them. This CDR3 has 17 amino acids. The CDR3 here is CASSLTSGRRSGNTIYF. The DNA of the CDR3 is TGTGCCAGCAGCCTCACCTCGGGGAGGAGGTCTGGAAACACCATATATTTT.

This clone was detected a few times. CDR3 loop: CASSKRGQGAASSHYEQYF. The CDR3 DNA reads as TGCGCCAGCAGCAAGCGGGGACAGGGGGCGGCTAGCTCCCACTACGAGCAGTACTTC. The V and J genes are TRBV5-1 and TRBJ2-7; TRBD1 aligns across 12 bases. V trimming: 4 bases; J trimming: 3 bases; junction bases outside the gene matches: 17. There are 19 residues in the CDR3. Germline V gives CDR1 SGHRS, CDR2 YFSETQ.

The chain recombines TRBV5-1 with TRBJ2-1; tentatively, D is TRBD1 (5 bases). This CDR3 spans 14 amino acids. V dropped 2 bases and J dropped 3 bases, with 9 bases sitting between them. The germline V gene has CDR1 SGHRS and CDR2 YFSETQ. This CDR3 reads CASSLGVDYNEQFF. In DNA, the CDR3 is TGCGCCAGCAGCTTAGGGGTGGACTACAATGAGCAGTTCTTC.

This chain links TRBV5-5 with TRBJ2-7; weak D call: TRBD1 (7 bases). CDR1 and CDR2 from the germline V gene are SGHKS and YYEKEE (reference sequence). V shed 0 bases and J shed 6 bases, with 13 bases lying between them. The CDR3 spans 14 residues. In DNA form, the CDR3 reads TGTGCCAGCAGCTTGGACAGGGGACTCCGCGAGCAGTACTTC. Residues: CASSLDRGLREQYF.

The chain combines TRBV6-5 with TRBJ2-2; D is uncertain. The CDR3 covers 15 residues. Germline lookup yields CDR1 MNHEY and CDR2 SVGAGI. The germline V and J ends were trimmed by 2 bases and 4 bases, with 11 bases remaining between them. CDR3 nucleotide sequence: TGTGCCAGCAGTTACATGACTGATGCCACCGGGGAGCTGTTTTTT. As protein: CASSYMTDATGELFF.

Here the CDR3 DNA reads TGTGCCAGCCCGGGGGACACCGGGGAGCTGTTTTTT. Residues: CASPGDTGELFF. V gene TRBV7-8 combines with J gene TRBJ2-2; possible D gene TRBD2, 6 bases. V shed 8 bases and J shed 3 bases, with 7 bases lying between them. The CDR3 consists of 12 residues. Germline V gives CDR1 SGHVS, CDR2 FQNEAQ.

The chain has TRBV7-2 and TRBJ2-1; weak D call: TRBD2 (5 bases). Germline CDR1 SGHTA, CDR2 FQGNSA. V lost 2 bases and J lost 0, with 11 bases in between. The CDR3 spans 16 residues. CDR3 in DNA: TGTGCCAGCAGCTTAATGTGGGAGAGCTCCTACAATGAGCAGTTCTTC. This translates into CASSLMWESSYNEQFF.

The V call is TRBV20-1, the J call TRBJ2-1, with unresolved D. This CDR3 is built from 11 residues. V was pared by 4 bases and J by 7 bases, with 8 bases between. CDR1 is DFQATT, CDR2 SNEGSKA, per germline (reference sequence). CDR3 amino acids: CSATTQNEQFF. The CDR3 DNA reads as TGCAGTGCTACGACACAGAATGAGCAGTTCTTC.

A few counts support this clone. V is TRBV6-5 and J is TRBJ1-1; 8 bases map to TRBD1. Germline values: CDR1 MNHEY, CDR2 SVGAGI. The CDR3 has 13 amino acids. The V and J ends lost 6 bases and 1 base, in that order; junction bases with no gene match: 1. The CDR3 DNA reads as TGTGCCAGCAGCGGACAGGGGAACACTGAAGCTTTCTTT. Its translation: CASSGQGNTEAFF.

The V and J genes are TRBV6-5 and TRBJ1-2; D gene uncertain. V was trimmed by 6 bases and J by 8 bases, leaving 19 bases between them. This CDR3 region has 14 residues. CDR1 is MNHEY and CDR2 is SVGAGI in the germline V gene. CDR3: CASSQRSHSQGYTF. CDR3 DNA sequence: TGTGCCAGCAGCCAAAGAAGCCACAGCCAGGGCTACACCTTC.